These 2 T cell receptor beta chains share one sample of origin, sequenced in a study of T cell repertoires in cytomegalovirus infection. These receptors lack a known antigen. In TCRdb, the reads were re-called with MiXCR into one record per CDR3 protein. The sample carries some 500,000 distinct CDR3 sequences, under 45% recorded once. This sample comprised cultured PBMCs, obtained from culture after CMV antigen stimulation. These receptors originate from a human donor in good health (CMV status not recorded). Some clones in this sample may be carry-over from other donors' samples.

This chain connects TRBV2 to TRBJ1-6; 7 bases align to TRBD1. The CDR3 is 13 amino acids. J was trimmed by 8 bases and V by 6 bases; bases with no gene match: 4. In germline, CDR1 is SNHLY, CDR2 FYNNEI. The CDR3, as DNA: TGTGCCAGCAGAGGACAGGACCATTCACCCCTCCACTTT. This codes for CASRGQDHSPLHF.

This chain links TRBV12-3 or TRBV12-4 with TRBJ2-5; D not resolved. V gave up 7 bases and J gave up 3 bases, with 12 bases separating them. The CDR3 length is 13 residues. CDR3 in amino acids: CASTPPGEETQYF. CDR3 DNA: TGTGCCAGCACCCCGCCAGGAGAAGAGACCCAGTACTTC.